This T cell receptor beta chain was sequenced for a study of shared clonotypes between healthy human individuals. Study details: Plates per donor: three CD4 naive, three CD4 memory, two CD8 naive, one CD8 memory.

General study points: Clonotypes shared by all four sorted-subset donors had higher generation probabilities than non-shared clonotypes.

Clones were sequenced by immunoSEQ multiplex PCR, and TCRdb holds only the in-frame ones, with some missing. The sample holds roughly 1,800,000 clones, less than 95% seen once. The naive CD8 population came from CD45RO-negative cells selected for CCR7, without terminally differentiated effector memory CD45RA+ cells. The V end lost 7 bases, the J end lost 4 bases, and 4 bases lay between the germline ends. The CDR3 sequence is 10 residues long. CDR1 and CDR2 (germline): MNHNS, SASEGT. As for this clone: Its antigen remains unknown.

The source of this sequence is a man between 18 and 29 years old in good health. Sequenced input: naive CD8+ T cells sorted from blood. The chain recombines TRBV6-1 with TRBJ1-1, with D uncertain. In DNA form, the CDR3 reads TGTGCCAGCATTAGCACTGAAGCTTTCTTT. Its translation is CASISTEAFF.